Following are 11 T cell receptor beta chains from one sample sequenced in a study of cytomegalovirus exposure and HLA in healthy donors. 60 Vbeta and 13 Jbeta primers were used in PCR. The protocol was immunoSEQ multiplex PCR, while the TCRdb copy is restricted to in-frame clones and leaves out a portion. The sample lists 200,000 to 250,000 clones; 70% to 85% were seen once. The sequencing sample was made of PBMCs. These TCRs come from a woman aged 40 to 49 in good health and CMV-seronegative.

The rearrangement uses TRBV5-1 and TRBJ2-5; 9 positions match TRBD2. The CDR3 is made up of 14 amino acids. After removal of 7 bases from V and 6 bases from J, the junction contained 10 bases not matched to a gene. The V gene's germline CDR1 is SGHRS and CDR2 YFSETQ. The CDR3 loop reads CASGDGTSSQTQYF. The CDR3, as DNA: TGCGCCAGCGGGGATGGGACTAGCTCGCAGACCCAGTACTTC.

The chain employs TRBV29-1 and TRBJ2-5; TRBD1 matches at 8 bases. With V trimmed by 4 bases and J by 4 bases, 8 bases remained unmatched. The CDR3 extends over 14 amino acids. The V gene's germline CDR1 is SQVTM and CDR2 ANQGSEA. The CDR3 loop is CSVADTGGRETQYF. The CDR3 region has the DNA TGCAGCGTTGCCGATACAGGGGGAAGAGAGACCCAGTACTTC.

This clone was counted once. This chain connects TRBV9 to TRBJ1-4; D may be TRBD1 (6 bases). The germline V gene has CDR1 SGDLS and CDR2 YYNGEE. The CDR3 consists of 15 residues. V was clipped by 0 bases and J by 7 bases, with 13 bases between them. This CDR3 reads CASSVGTGWTEKLFF. DNA for the CDR3: TGTGCCAGCAGCGTAGGTACAGGGTGGACTGAAAAACTGTTTTTT.

The genes are TRBV11-2 and TRBJ1-1, with D hard to call. This CDR3 comprises 13 residues. Germline CDR1 is SGHAT and CDR2 is FQNNGV. Trimming shortened V by 4 bases and J by 4 bases, and 10 bases separated the two germline ends. CDR3 sequence: CASSSTPGTEAFF. CDR3 coding DNA: TGTGCCAGCAGCTCCACCCCGGGCACTGAAGCTTTCTTT.

The chain couples TRBV5-1 to TRBJ1-4, with D perhaps matching TRBD1 (5 bases). The CDR3 totals 16 residues. Looked up from germline, CDR1 is SGHRS and CDR2 is YFSETQ. With 4 bases removed from V and 4 bases from J, the gap between germline ends came to 17 bases. In DNA form, the CDR3 reads TGCGCCAGCAGCCCCCGTGGGGCCCCGAATAATGAAAAACTGTTTTTT. It yields the protein CASSPRGAPNNEKLFF.

The chain couples TRBV7-9 to TRBJ2-4, with 7 bases aligning to TRBD1. CDR3 length: 13 residues. Germline CDR1 reads SEHNR; CDR2 reads FQNEAQ (reference sequence). Trimming cost V 5 bases and J 9 bases; bases outside gene matches: 7. The CDR3, as DNA: TGTGCCAGCAGCCCCGACAGGGTTGGCATTCAGTACTTC. It encodes CASSPDRVGIQYF.

The chain carries TRBV7-9 and TRBJ2-1; 8 nucleotides align to TRBD1. The germline V gene has CDR1 SEHNR and CDR2 FQNEAQ (reference sequence). V was clipped by 5 bases and J by 10 bases; unmatched bases: 16. The CDR3 length is 16 residues. CDR3 region: CASSPARTGFGWEQFF. The CDR3 DNA reads as TGTGCCAGCAGCCCGGCCAGGACAGGGTTCGGTTGGGAGCAGTTCTTC.

The CDR3: CASSRDSQNEKLFF. In DNA form, the CDR3 reads TGTGCCAGCAGCCGGGACAGCCAAAATGAAAAACTGTTTTTT. The V and J genes are TRBV2 and TRBJ1-4, with 7 nucleotides matching TRBD1. The CDR3 runs 14 residues. Germline-derived CDR1 and CDR2 are SNHLY and FYNNEI. Trimming took 6 bases from V and 5 from J; bases not matched to a gene: 6. Full variable domain (rest looked up from reference TRBV2 and TRBJ1-4): EPEVTQTPSHQVTQMGQEVILRCVPISNHLYFYWYRQILGQKVEFLVSFYNNEISEKSEIFDDQFSVERPDGSNFTLKIRSTKLEDSAMYFCASSRDSQNEKLFFGSGTQLSVL.

This chain uses TRBV7-2 with TRBJ2-7, with a possible D match to TRBD2 (7 bases). Germline V gene lookup returns CDR1 SGHTA and CDR2 FQGNSA. V was shortened by 0 bases and J by 7 bases, with 13 bases between the two germline ends. This CDR3 comprises 14 residues. The CDR3 is CASSLAGGLLEQYF. The CDR3, as DNA: TGTGCCAGCAGCTTAGCGGGGGGGCTTCTAGAGCAGTACTTC.

This chain joins TRBV5-1 and TRBJ2-7; the match to TRBD1 covers 10 bases. V gave up 4 bases and J gave up 3 bases; unmatched junction bases: 4. The CDR3 is made up of 14 amino acids. CDR1 is SGHRS, CDR2 YFSETQ, per germline. DNA of the CDR3: TGCGCCAGCAGCCATGGGACAGGGGACTACGAGCAGTACTTC. It yields the protein CASSHGTGDYEQYF.

The chain combines TRBV19 with TRBJ2-3; 9 bases map to TRBD2. Germline V gives CDR1 LNHDA, CDR2 SQIVND (reference sequence). The V gene end was trimmed by 5 bases and the J gene end by 0 bases; junction bases not matched to a gene: 6. CDR3 size: 16 residues. CDR3 bases: TGTGCCAGTAGTCTGTCTGGGACTAGCAGCACAGATACGCAGTATTTT. Translation gives CASSLSGTSSTDTQYF.